This T cell receptor beta chain was captured by sequencing in a study of beta chain features in type 1 diabetes. Reverse transcription of all isolated RNA meant that expressed TCRB transcripts were sequenced. Repertoires were generated with immunoSEQ multiplex PCR, while TCRdb's copy carries only in-frame clones and drops some. The sample carries about 350,000 clones, 15% to 20% recorded once. V dropped 4 bases and J dropped 7 bases, with 15 bases sitting between them. Germline V lookup: CDR1 SGHNT, CDR2 YYREEE (reference sequence). The CDR3 is 15 amino acids. This clone has a handful of counts. The receptor was isolated from a woman under 30 in good health. The J gene is TRBJ1-6, the V gene TRBV5-4, with D possibly matching TRBD1 (6 bases). The specimen was naive CD4+ T cells from blood. CDR3 loop: CASSPGPGANSPLHF. CDR3 nucleotides: TGTGCCAGCAGCCCCGGACCAGGGGCCAATTCACCCCTCCACTTT.